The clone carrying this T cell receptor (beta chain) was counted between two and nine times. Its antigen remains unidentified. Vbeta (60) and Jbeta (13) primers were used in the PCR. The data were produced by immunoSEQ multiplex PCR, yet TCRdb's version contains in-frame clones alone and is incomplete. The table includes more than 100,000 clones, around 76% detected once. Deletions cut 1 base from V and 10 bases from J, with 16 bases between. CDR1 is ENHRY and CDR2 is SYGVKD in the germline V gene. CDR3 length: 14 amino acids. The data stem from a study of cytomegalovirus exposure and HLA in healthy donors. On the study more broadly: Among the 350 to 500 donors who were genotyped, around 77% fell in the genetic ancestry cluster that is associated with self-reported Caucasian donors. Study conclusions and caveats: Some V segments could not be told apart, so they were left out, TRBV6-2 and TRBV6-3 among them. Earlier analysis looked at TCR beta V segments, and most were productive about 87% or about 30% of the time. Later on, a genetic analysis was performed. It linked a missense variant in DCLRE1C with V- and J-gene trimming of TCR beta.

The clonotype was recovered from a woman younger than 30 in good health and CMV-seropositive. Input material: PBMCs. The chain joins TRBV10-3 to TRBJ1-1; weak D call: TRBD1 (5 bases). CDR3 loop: CAISELAGKLGAFF. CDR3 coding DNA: TGTGCCATCAGTGAGTTGGCAGGGAAGCTTGGAGCTTTCTTT.